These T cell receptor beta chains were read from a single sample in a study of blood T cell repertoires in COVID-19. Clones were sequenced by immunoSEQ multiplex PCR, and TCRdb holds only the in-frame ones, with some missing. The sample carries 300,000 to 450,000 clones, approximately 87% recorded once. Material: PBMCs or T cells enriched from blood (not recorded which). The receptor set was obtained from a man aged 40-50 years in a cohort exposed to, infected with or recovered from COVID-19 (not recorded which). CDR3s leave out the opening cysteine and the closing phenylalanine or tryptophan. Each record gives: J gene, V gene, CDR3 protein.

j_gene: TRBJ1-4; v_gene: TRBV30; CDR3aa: AWGGGGDNEKLF
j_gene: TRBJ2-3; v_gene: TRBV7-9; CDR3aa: ASTRRASVIDTQY
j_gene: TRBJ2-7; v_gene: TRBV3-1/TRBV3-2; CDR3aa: ASSQIPTSYEQY
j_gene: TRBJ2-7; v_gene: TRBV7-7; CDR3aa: ASRHDRAKPYEQY
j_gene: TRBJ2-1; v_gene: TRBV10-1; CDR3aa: ASSDAGGPILHEQF
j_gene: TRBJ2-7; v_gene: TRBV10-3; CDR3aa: AISEALGTKEQY
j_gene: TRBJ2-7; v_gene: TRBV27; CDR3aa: ASSLRPARTSMSYEQY
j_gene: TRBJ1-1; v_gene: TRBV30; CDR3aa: AWNRQTFNTEAF
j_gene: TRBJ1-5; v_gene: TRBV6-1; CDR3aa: ASSEQKNQPQH
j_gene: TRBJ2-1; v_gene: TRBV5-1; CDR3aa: ASSDPSGLGEQF
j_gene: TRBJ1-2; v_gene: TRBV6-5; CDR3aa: ASSNPGGAGYGYT
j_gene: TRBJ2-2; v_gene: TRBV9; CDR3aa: ASSVTGNTGELF
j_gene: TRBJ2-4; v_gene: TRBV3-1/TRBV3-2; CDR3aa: ASSQGSLKNIQY
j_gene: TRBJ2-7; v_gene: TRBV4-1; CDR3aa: ASSRSQGVSYEQY
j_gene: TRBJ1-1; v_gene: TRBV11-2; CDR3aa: ASSLGGQGKAF
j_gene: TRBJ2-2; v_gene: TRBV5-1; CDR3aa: ASSLNSGGTGELF
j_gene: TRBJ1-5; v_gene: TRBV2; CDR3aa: ASSELSGDQPQH
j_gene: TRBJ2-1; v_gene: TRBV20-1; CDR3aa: SASRGGPSSYNEQF
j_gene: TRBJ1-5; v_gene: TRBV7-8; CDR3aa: ASRMGPSGNQPQH
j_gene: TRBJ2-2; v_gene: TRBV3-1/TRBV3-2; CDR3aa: ASSLGSGGNTGELF
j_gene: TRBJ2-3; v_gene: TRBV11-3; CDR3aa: ASSLATTGADTQY
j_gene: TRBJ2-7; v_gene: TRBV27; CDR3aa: ATSSGRGEQY
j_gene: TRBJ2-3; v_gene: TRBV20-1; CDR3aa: SASSGPSTDTQY
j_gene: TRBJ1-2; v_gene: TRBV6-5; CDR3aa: ASMGRSNYGYT
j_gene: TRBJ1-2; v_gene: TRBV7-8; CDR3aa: ASSLPRQGGVYGYT
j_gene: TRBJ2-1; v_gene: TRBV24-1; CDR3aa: ATSLASGNNEQF
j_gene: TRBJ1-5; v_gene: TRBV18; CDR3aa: ASSQDSLASQPQH
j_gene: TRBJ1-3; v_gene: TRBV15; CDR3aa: ATSRAIQAIASGNTIY
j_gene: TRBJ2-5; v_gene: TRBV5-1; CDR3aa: ASSLAGTGQETQY
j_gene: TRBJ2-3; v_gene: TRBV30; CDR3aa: AWSRPSGSGTDTQY
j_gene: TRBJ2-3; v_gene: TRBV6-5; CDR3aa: ASSYETSTDTQY
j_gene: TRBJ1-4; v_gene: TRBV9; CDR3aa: ASSVASGEKLF
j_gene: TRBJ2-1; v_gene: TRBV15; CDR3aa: ATSRDLQGAGNEQF
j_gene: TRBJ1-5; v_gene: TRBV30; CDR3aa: AFAGTGGQPQH
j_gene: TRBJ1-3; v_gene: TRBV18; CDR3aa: ASSRLREAGNTIY
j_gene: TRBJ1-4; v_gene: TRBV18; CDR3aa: ASSPPSDNEKLF
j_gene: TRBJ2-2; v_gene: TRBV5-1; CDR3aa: ASSQAGEGTGELF
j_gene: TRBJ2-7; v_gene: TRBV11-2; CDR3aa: ASSLGSGATYEQY
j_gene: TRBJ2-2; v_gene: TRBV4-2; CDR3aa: ASSQDVGGNTGELF
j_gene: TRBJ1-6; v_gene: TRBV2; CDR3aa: ASWGDSRDNSPLH
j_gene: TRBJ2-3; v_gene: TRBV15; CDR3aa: ATSRLQDRATDTQY
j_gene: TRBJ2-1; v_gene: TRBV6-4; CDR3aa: ASSDEAGSYNEQF
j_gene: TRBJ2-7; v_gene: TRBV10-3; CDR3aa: AISVGRELTYEQY
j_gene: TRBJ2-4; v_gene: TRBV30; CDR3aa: AWSAGVADIQY
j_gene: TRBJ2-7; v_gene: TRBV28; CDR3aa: ASSHGQGTYEQY
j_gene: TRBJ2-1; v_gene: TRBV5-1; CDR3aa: ASSLSTPDEQF
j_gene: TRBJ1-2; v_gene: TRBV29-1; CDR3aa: SVSGQGGDGYT
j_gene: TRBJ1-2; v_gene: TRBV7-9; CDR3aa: ASSSQYSYGYT
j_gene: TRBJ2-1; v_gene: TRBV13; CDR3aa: ASSRDRVNEQF
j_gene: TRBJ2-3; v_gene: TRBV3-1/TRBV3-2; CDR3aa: ASSPYDTDTQY
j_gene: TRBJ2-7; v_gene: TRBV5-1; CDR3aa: ASSFTSGSTYEQY
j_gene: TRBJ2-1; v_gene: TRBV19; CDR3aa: ASGLAGKWGNEQF
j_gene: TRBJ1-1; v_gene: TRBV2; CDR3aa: ASSEQGPTMNTEAF
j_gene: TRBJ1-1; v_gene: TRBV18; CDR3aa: ASSRSPGQGSTEAF
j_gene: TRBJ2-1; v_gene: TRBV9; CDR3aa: ASSHLLAGVNEQF
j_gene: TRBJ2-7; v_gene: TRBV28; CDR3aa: ASRKTGYEQY
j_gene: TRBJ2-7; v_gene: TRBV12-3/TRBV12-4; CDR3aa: ASSPRGYEQY
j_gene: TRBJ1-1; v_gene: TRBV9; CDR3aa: ASSVDGGVEAF